The T cell receptor (beta chain) described here comes from a study of shared clonotypes between healthy human individuals. Concerning this clone: This sample includes further DNA sequences coding for the same CDR3.

CD45RO-negative, CCR7-positively selected cells formed the naive CD8 fraction, excluding terminally differentiated effector memory CD45RA+ cells. There are 11 residues in the CDR3. Trimming took off 4 bases at V and 4 bases at J, with 5 bases between the two ends. CDR1 and CDR2 (germline): MDHEN, SYDVKM. The table came from immunoSEQ multiplex PCR; TCRdb's copy has only in-frame clones and leaves some out. The sample has about 1,800,000 clones, over 85% seen once; the top ten hold 1% to 1.5%. The specimen was naive CD8+ T cells sorted from blood. V and J are TRBV28 and TRBJ2-7; no clear D gene. The TCR was taken from a man between 18 and 29 years old in good health. The CDR3 nucleotides read TGTGCCAGCAGTTCTGGGTACGAGCAGTACTTC. This gives the protein CASSSGYEQYF.